The T cell receptor beta chain under discussion was sequenced for a study of regulatory T cells in long-lasting Graves disease. Study at large: Persistent Graves' disease meant over 5 years of antithyroid drugs with positive TSH receptor antibodies.

HTBI primers from iRepertoire and Arm-PCR of CDR3 regions yielded the TCR beta libraries. Each CDR3 protein is one row after TCRdb ran MiXCR on the multiplex PCR reads. The profile covers some 420,000 distinct CDR3 sequences, with 20% to 25% appearing a single time and under 15% taken by the ten largest. CDR3 size: 15 residues. V was cut by 4 bases and J by 1 base, with 14 bases left in between. Germline V CDR1 and CDR2: SGDLS, YYNGEE. Time point of the sample: persistent/refractory GD, antithyroid drugs over 5 years with positive TRAb. The authors made the TCR library using RNA they extracted from PBMCs. American Thyroid Association guidelines defined how Graves' disease was diagnosed. A volume of about 9.9 milliliters of peripheral blood was collected in EDTA tubes.

This chain connects TRBV9 to TRBJ1-1; D is unresolved. The specimen comprised peripheral blood mononuclear cells (PBMCs), sampled when the disease was refractory, from a patient treated with antithyroid drugs. The receptor's source is a female donor with Graves disease. The CDR3 sequence is CASSFRSGSNTEAFF. Here the CDR3 DNA reads TGTGCCAGCAGCTTCCGATCCGGATCGAACACTGAAGCTTTCTTT. The whole variable domain, remainder taken from reference TRBV9 and TRBJ1-1, is DSGVTQTPKHLITATGQRVTLRCSPRSGDLSVYWYQQSLDQGLQFLIQYYNGEERAKGNILERFSAQQFPDLHSELNLSSLELGDSALYFCASSFRSGSNTEAFFGQGTRLTVV.